The entry that follows covers one T cell receptor beta chain sequence. CDR1 and CDR2 from the germline V gene are SNHLY and FYNNEI. CDR3 length: 15 amino acids. The V end was cut by 6 bases, the J end by 1 base, with 16 bases between. The DNA input per sorted-subset replicate PCR was around 200 ng, corresponding to 28,000 or so T cell genomes. The protocol was immunoSEQ multiplex PCR, while the TCRdb copy is restricted to in-frame clones and leaves out a portion. The sample has roughly 1,100,000 clones; 65% to 80% are singletons. This entry comes from a study of shared clonotypes between healthy human individuals. About the study: Each donor's CD4 naive and CD4 memory cells filled three plates apiece, CD8 naive two, and CD8 memory one.

Into CD45RA+ naive and CD45RA-negative memory subsets, the CD4+ cells were split. This TCR came from a man aged 18 to 29 in good health. The source material was memory CD4+ T cells sorted from blood. As to subset: CD45RA-negative fraction. The chain recombines TRBV2 with TRBJ2-7; D is unresolved. CDR3 in DNA: TGTGCCAGCAGCCTGAGAGTGGGATTTTCCTACGAGCAGTACTTC. This encodes CASSLRVGFSYEQYF.